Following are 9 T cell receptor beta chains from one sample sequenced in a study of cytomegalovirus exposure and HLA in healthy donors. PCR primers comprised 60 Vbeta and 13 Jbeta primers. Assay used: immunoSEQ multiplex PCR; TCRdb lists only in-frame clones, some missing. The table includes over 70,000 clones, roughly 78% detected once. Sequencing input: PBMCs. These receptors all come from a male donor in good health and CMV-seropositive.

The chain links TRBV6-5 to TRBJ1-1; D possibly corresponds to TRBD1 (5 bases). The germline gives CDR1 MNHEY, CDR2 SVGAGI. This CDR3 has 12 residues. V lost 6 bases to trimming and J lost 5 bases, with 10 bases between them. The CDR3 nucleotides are TGTGCCAGCAGCCACCGGGGGACTGAAGCTTTCTTT. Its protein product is CASSHRGTEAFF.

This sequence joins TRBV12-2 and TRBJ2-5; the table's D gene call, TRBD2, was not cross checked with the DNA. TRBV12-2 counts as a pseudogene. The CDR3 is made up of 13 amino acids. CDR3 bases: TGTGCAAGCCGTCCGGGGGTATTAGAGACCCAGTACTTC. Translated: CASRPGVLETQYF.

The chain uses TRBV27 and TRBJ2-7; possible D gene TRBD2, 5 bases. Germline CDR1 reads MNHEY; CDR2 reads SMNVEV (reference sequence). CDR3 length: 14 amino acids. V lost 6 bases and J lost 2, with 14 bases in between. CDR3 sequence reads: CASSRVATPYEQYF. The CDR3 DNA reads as TGTGCCAGCAGCCGTGTAGCGACCCCCTACGAGCAGTACTTC.

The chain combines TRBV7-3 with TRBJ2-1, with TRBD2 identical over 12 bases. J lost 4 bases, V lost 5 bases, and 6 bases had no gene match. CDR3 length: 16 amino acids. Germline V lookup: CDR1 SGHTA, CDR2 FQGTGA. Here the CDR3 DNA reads TGTGCCAGCAGCGCAACTAGCGGGAGGTTGTACAATGAGCAGTTCTTC. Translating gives CASSATSGRLYNEQFF.

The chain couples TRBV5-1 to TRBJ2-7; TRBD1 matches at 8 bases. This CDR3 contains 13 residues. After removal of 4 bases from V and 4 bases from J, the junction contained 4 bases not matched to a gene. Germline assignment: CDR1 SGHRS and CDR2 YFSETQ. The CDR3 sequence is CASSTDRVYEQYF. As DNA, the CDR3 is TGCGCCAGCAGCACGGACAGGGTTTACGAGCAGTACTTC.

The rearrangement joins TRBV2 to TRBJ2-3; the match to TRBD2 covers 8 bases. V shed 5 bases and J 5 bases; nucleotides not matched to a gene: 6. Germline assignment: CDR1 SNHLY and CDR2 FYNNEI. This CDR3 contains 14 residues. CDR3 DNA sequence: TGTGCCAGCAGTAACGGGAGGGCAATAGATACGCAGTATTTT. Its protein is CASSNGRAIDTQYF.

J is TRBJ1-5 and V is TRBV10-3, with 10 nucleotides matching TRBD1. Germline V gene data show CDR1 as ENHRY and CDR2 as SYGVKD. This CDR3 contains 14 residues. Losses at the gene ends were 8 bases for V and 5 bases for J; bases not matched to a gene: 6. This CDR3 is CAISKTGGDQPQHF. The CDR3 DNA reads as TGTGCCATCTCAAAGACAGGGGGCGATCAGCCCCAGCATTTT.

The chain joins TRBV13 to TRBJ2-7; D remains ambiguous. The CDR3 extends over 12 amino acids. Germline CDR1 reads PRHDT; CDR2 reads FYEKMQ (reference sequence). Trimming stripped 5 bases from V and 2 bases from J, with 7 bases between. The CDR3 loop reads CASSPQTYEQYF. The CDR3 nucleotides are TGTGCCAGCAGCCCCCAAACCTACGAGCAGTACTTC. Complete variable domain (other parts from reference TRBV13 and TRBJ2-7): AAGVIQSPRHLIKEKRETATLKCYPIPRHDTVYWYQQGPGQDPQFLISFYEKMQSDKGSIPDRFSAQQFSDYHSELNMSSLELGDSALYFCASSPQTYEQYFGPGTRLTVT.

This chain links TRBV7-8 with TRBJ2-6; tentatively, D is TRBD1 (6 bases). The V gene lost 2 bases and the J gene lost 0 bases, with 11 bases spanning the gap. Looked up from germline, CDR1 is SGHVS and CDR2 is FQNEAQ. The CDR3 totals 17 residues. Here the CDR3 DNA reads TGTGCCAGCAGCTTAATGGACAGAATCTCTGGGGCCAACGTCCTGACTTTC. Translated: CASSLMDRISGANVLTF.